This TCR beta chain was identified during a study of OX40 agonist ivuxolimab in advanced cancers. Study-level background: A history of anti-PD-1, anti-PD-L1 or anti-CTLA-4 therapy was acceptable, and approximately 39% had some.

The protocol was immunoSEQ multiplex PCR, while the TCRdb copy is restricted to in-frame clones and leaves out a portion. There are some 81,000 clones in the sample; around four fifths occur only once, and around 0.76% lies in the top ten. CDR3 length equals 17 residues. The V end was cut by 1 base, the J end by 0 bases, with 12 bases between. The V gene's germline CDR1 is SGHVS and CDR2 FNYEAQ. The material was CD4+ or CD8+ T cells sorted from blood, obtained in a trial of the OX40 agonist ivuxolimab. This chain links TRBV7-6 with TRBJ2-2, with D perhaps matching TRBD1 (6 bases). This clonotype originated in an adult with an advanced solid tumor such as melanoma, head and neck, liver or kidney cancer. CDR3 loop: CASSLGPDRTNTGELFF. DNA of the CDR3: TGTGCCAGCAGCTTAGGACCAGACAGGACGAACACCGGGGAGCTGTTTTTT.